This T cell receptor beta chain emerged from a study of beta chain features in type 1 diabetes. Overall study results and limits: VDJ junctions sequenced from type 1 diabetes patients showed fewer insertions and more deletions. Shorter TCRB CDR3s, moderately but significantly so, marked every one of the four CD4+ subsets in Type 1 diabetes patients.

This clone was seen a single time. Its antigen is still unknown. Every isolated RNA sample was fully reverse transcribed, so sequencing captured expressed TCRB transcripts. The repertoire was sequenced with immunoSEQ multiplex PCR; TCRdb's copy has only in-frame clones and lacks some. The profile covers 120,000 to 150,000 clones, with about 44% appearing a single time and 0.35% to 0.5% taken by the ten largest. Sorting based on CD45RO/CCR7/CD25/CD127/CD95/CD27 separated CD4+ naive, central memory, regulatory and stem cell-like memory cells. Deletions cut 4 bases from V and 1 base from J, with 18 bases between. Germline V gene lookup returns CDR1 SGHDT and CDR2 YYEEEE. CDR3 length: 16 amino acids.

This chain joins TRBV5-6 and TRBJ2-7, with TRBD1 as a possible D gene (5 bases). The receptor was isolated from a man in his late teens or twenties in good health. Specimen: Tregs from blood. The CDR3 DNA reads TGTGCCAGCAGCCCACAATTAGGGGTCGGGTCCTACGAGCAGTACTTC. Amino acids: CASSPQLGVGSYEQYF.